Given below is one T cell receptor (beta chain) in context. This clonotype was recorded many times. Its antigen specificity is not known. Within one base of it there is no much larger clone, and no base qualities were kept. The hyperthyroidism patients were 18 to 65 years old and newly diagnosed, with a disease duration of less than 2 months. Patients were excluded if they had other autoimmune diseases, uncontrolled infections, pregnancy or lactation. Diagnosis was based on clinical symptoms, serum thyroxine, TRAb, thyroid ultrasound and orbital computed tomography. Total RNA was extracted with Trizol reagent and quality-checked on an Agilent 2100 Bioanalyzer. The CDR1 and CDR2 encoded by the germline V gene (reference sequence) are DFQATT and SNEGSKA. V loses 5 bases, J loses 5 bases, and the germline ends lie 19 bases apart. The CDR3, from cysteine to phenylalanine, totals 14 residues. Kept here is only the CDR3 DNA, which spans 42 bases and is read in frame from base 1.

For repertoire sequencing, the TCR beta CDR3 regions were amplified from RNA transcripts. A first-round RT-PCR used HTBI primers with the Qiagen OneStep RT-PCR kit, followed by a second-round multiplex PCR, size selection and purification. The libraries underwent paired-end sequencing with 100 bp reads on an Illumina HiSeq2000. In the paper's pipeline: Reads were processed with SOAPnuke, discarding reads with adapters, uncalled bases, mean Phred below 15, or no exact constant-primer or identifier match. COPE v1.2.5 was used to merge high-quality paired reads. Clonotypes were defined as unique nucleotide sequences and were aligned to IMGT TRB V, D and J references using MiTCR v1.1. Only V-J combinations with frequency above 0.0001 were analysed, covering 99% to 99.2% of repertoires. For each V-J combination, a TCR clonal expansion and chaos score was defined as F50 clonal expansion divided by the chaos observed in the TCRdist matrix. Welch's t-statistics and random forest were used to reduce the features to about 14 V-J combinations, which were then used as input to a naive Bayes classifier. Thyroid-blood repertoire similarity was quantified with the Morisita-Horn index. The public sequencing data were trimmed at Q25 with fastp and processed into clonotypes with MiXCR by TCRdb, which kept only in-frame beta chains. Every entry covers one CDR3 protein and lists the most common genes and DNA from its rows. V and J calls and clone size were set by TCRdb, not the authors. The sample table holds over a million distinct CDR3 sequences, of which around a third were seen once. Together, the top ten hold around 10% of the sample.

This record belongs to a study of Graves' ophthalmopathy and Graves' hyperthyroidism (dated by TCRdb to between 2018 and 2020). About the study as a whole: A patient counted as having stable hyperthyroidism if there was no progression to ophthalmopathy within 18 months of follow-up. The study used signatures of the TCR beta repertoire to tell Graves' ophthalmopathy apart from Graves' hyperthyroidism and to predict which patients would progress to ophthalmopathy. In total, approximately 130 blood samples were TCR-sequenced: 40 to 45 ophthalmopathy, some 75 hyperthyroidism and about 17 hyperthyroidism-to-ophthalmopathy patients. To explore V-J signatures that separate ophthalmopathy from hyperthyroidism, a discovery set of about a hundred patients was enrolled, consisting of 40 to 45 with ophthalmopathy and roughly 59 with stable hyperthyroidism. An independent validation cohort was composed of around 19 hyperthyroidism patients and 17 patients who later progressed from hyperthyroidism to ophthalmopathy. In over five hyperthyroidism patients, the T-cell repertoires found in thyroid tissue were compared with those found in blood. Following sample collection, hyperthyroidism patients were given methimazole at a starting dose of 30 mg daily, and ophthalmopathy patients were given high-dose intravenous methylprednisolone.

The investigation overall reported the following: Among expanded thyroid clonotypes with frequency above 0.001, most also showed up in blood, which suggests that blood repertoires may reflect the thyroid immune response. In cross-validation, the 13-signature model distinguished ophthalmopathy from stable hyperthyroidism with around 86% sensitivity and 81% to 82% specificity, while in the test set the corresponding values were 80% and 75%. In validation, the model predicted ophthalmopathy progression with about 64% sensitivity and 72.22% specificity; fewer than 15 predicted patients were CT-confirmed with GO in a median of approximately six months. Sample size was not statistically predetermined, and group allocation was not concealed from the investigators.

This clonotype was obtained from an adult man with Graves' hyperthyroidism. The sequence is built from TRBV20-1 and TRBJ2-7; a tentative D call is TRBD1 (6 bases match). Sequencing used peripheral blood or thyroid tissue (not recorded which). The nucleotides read TGCAGTGCTGGCGACGCTTCCACAGGGAACGAGCAGTACTTC. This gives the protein CSAGDASTGNEQYF.